Listed here are 2 T cell receptor beta chains from one sample, sequenced in a study of CXCR3-negative and CXCR3-positive naive CD8 T cells. These receptors' targets are unknown. Study results and limitations: Hydrophobicity was higher for TRB CDR3s found in CXCR3-positive naive cells than in CXCR3-negative naive cells.

In preparing the TRB cDNA libraries, 5' RACE with UMI labels was used. TCRdb re-called the 5' RACE reads and shows each CDR3 protein once, DNA omitted. The sample has around 60,000 distinct CDR3 sequences, and its top ten clones hold 0.53%. Input material: naive CXCR3+ CD8+ T cells from blood. Regarding subset: CD45RO-CCR7+CD27+CD95- naive CD8+ T cells expressing CXCR3 (TNR3+). These receptor sequences come from a human donor in good health. Some clones in this sample may be carry-over from other donors' samples.

The chain joins TRBV28 to TRBJ2-3; the D call of TRBD2 rests on TCRdb alone, since no DNA is present to check it. This CDR3 is built from 16 residues. In germline, CDR1 is MDHEN, CDR2 SYDVKM. This CDR3 is CASSTLGPRETDTQYF.

The rearrangement joins TRBV11-2 to TRBJ2-7; TCRdb's D call, TRBD2, is unchecked because there is no DNA. The length of the CDR3 is 16 residues. Germline CDR1 and CDR2: SGHAT and FQNNGV. CDR3 amino acids: CASSSTRLADPYEQYF.